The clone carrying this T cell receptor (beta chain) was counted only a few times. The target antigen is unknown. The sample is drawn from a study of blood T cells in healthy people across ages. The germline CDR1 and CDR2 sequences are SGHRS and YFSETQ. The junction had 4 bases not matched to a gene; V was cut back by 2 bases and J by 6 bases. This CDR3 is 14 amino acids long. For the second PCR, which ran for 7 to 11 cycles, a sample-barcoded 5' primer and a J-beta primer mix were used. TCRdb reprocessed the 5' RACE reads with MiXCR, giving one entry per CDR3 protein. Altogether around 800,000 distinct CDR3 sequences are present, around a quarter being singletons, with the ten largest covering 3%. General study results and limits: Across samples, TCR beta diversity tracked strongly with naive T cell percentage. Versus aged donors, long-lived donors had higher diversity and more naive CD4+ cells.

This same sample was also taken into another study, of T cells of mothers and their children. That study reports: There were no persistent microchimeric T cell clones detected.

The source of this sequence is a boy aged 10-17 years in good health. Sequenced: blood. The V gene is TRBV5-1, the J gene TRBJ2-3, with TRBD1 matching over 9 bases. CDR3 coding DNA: TGCGCCAGCAGCTTTCAGGACAGGGGCGATACGCAGTATTTT. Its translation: CASSFQDRGDTQYF.